This T cell receptor (beta chain) derives from a study of molecular identifiers for immune sequencing clone quantification. Study summary: Replicate experiments took RNA from about 20,000 or 100,000 naive CD8 cells, divided it five ways and sequenced four.

Based on a CD8+CD4-CCR7+CD45RA+ profile, naive CD8 T cells were sorted. Points from the study as a whole: Clones exceeding 20 RNA copies carried over 97% of effector molecules but under 1% of naive-cell molecules.

The authors built bulk TCR libraries by previously described methods with listed TCR primers. TCRdb ran MiXCR on the PCR reads and lists one entry per CDR3 protein. The sample has about 510,000 distinct CDR3 sequences, about 21% seen once. V was cut by 0 bases and J by 7 bases, with 14 bases left in between. Germline CDR1 is SGHDT and CDR2 is YYEEEE. The CDR3 covers 15 residues. This clonotype showed up just a few times. Its antigen remains unidentified. The TCR comes from a human donor in good health. Some libraries in this study had Jurkat cell RNA spiked in. The rearrangement joins TRBV5-6 to TRBJ2-1; possibly TRBD1 for D (5 bases). The sequenced sample was naive CD8+ T cells from blood, with Jurkat cell RNA spiked in. Sample subset: FACS-sorted CD8+CD4-CCR7+CD45RA+ naive T cells. The CDR3 region is CASSLDWGPLNEQFF. In nucleotides, the CDR3 is TGTGCCAGCAGCTTGGATTGGGGCCCCTTAAATGAGCAGTTCTTC.